The 32 T cell receptor beta chains reported below all come from one sample, sequenced in a study of long-term antiretroviral therapy in people with HIV. A v3.0 immunoSEQ assay was performed at survey level. Sequencing used immunoSEQ multiplex PCR; TCRdb keeps in-frame clones, though not all of them. The data hold 19,000 or so clones, with 75% to 85% observed a single time. The sequenced sample was unsorted PBMCs, obtained 0.3 years before starting antiretroviral therapy. These TCRs come from a man in his fifties or sixties with HIV.

The gene calls are TRBV4-1 and TRBJ2-3, with 10 positions matching TRBD1. The CDR3 is 15 amino acids. Germline V gene sequence: CDR1 MGHRA, CDR2 YSYEKL. Trimming cost V 6 bases and J 3 bases; bases outside gene matches: 6. CDR3 DNA sequence: TGCGCCAGCAGTCTCTCGGGACAGGGGACAGATACGCAGTATTTT. It codes for CASSLSGQGTDTQYF.

This clone was observed a single time. J is TRBJ2-7 and V is TRBV30, with 10 bases lining up with TRBD1. The trim removed 1 base at V and 1 base at J, leaving 10 bases unmatched. Germline assignment: CDR1 GTSNPN and CDR2 SVGIG (reference sequence). The CDR3 covers 17 residues. CDR3 amino acids: CAWSAYGQGDISYEQYF. The CDR3 coding sequence is TGTGCCTGGAGTGCCTATGGACAGGGGGATATTTCCTACGAGCAGTACTTC.

The genes are TRBV7-8 and TRBJ2-7; D gene unclear. There are 13 residues in the CDR3. The germline gives CDR1 SGHVS, CDR2 FQNEAQ. The V gene lost 5 bases and the J gene lost 2 bases, with 10 bases spanning the gap. CDR3 sequence: CASSPLGPYEQYF. The CDR3 region has the DNA TGTGCCAGCAGCCCACTCGGGCCCTACGAGCAGTACTTC.

The chain links TRBV15 to TRBJ1-5; no definite D call. This CDR3 is 16 amino acids long. Germline CDR1 reads LNHNV; CDR2 reads YYDKDF (reference sequence). V shed 0 bases and J shed 4 bases, with 13 bases lying between them. In nucleotides, the CDR3 is TGTGCCACCAGCAGAGATAAGGGAGTGAGTAATCAGCCCCAGCATTTT. Its protein is CATSRDKGVSNQPQHF.

The V and J genes are TRBV28 and TRBJ2-4, with TRBD1 matching over 8 bases. CDR1 MDHEN and CDR2 SYDVKM come from the germline V gene. This CDR3 has 16 amino acids. V was pared by 4 bases and J by 0 bases, with 5 bases of the junction left unmatched. CDR3 sequence reads: CASSSDRALAKNIQYF. The CDR3 DNA is TGTGCCAGCAGTTCGGACAGGGCGCTAGCCAAAAACATTCAGTACTTC.

V usage is TRBV5-4 and J usage is TRBJ1-1, with 8 bases aligning to TRBD1. Trimming took 0 bases from V and 5 from J; bases not matched to a gene: 9. CDR3 length equals 16 residues. Germline-derived CDR1 and CDR2 are SGHNT and YYREEE (reference sequence). The CDR3, as DNA: TGTGCCAGCAGCTTGGAGTCAGGGGGCGCGGAAACTGAAGCTTTCTTT. The encoded protein is CASSLESGGAETEAFF.

This clone was counted a single time. The chain has TRBV6-4 and TRBJ2-2; D might be TRBD1 or TRBD2, each matching 7 bases. The germline V and J ends were trimmed by 6 bases and 7 bases, with 15 bases remaining between them. CDR1 MRHNA and CDR2 SNTAGT come from the germline V gene. This CDR3 is 14 amino acids long. The CDR3 DNA is TGTGCCAGCAGCGAAGACAGGGACTACGGGGAGCTGTTTTTT. This gives the protein CASSEDRDYGELFF.

The chain carries TRBV29-1 and TRBJ1-2; possible D gene TRBD1, 5 bases. Germline-derived CDR1 and CDR2 are SQVTM and ANQGSEA. This CDR3 has 13 residues. Deletions cut 6 bases from V and 8 bases from J, with 19 bases between. DNA of the CDR3: TGCAGCGTGCCCGGGGACTCCTCTCGGGGCTACACCTTC. This translates into CSVPGDSSRGYTF.

The CDR3 DNA reads as TGTGCCAGCAGTGAAAACCGAGAGACCCAGTACTTC. Its protein is CASSENRETQYF. The rearrangement links TRBV2 to TRBJ2-5; unclear D gene. The CDR3 runs to 12 residues. Germline loops: CDR1 SNHLY, CDR2 FYNNEI. V lost 2 bases to trimming and J lost 4 bases, with 5 bases between them.

This clone occurred once. V gene TRBV27 combines with J gene TRBJ2-4; 8 bases map to TRBD1. Trimming removed 0 bases from V and 7 bases from J; junction bases left unmatched: 11. The CDR3 contains 17 residues. Germline V lookup: CDR1 MNHEY, CDR2 SMNVEV (reference sequence). The CDR3 sequence is CASSLSGQGSFQNIQYF. For the CDR3, the DNA is TGTGCCAGCAGTTTATCTGGACAGGGATCCTTCCAGAACATTCAGTACTTC.

The chain uses TRBV28 and TRBJ2-7; possible D gene TRBD1, 5 bases. CDR1 and CDR2 from the germline V gene are MDHEN and SYDVKM. V was trimmed by 5 bases and J by 8 bases, leaving 13 bases between them. This CDR3 region has 12 residues. In DNA form, the CDR3 reads TGTGCCAGCAGTCCGCCCGACAGTCAGCAGTACTTC. Protein product: CASSPPDSQQYF.

This clone was detected a few times. The chain joins TRBV7-6 to TRBJ1-2, with D perhaps matching TRBD1 (6 bases). The CDR3 is 17 residues long. CDR1 SGHVS and CDR2 FNYEAQ come from the germline V gene. V gave up 3 bases and J gave up 3 bases, with 20 bases separating them. CDR3 in amino acids: CASSLSGSGEVDYGYTF. CDR3 bases: TGTGCCAGCAGCTTGAGTGGATCAGGGGAGGTGGACTATGGCTACACCTTC.

This chain connects TRBV7-2 to TRBJ1-6; 7 positions match TRBD1. The CDR3 is 15 amino acids. Germline V gene lookup returns CDR1 SGHTA and CDR2 FQGNSA. J gave up 5 bases and V 5 bases, and 6 bases lay outside the gene matches. CDR3 region: CASSPPGQNNSPLHF. CDR3 nucleotides: TGTGCCAGCAGCCCCCCGGGACAGAATAATTCACCCCTCCACTTT.

This clone came up a few times. V gene TRBV5-6 combines with J gene TRBJ2-1; D may correspond to TRBD1 or TRBD2 (5 bases each). V was pared by 3 bases and J by 5 bases, with 12 bases between. Germline V gene sequence: CDR1 SGHDT, CDR2 YYEEEE. The CDR3 sequence is 14 residues long. CDR3 in DNA: TGTGCCAGCAGCTCCCCGGGGCTTGACAATGAGCAGTTCTTC. It encodes CASSSPGLDNEQFF.

The chain uses TRBV2 and TRBJ2-5, with a possible D match to TRBD1 (6 bases). The V end lost 2 bases, the J end lost 5 bases, and 9 bases lay between the germline ends. There are 13 residues in the CDR3. Germline values: CDR1 SNHLY, CDR2 FYNNEI. The CDR3 loop is CASSEQDRETQYF. The CDR3 bases are TGTGCCAGCAGTGAACAAGACAGGGAGACCCAGTACTTC.

The rearrangement joins TRBV4-3 to TRBJ1-2; 10 bases are a match to TRBD1. V shed 4 bases and J 8 bases; nucleotides not matched to a gene: 7. The CDR3 runs to 14 residues. Per the germline V gene, CDR1 is LGHNA and CDR2 is YSLEER. The DNA of the CDR3 is TGCGCCAGCAGCCCCCGGGACAGGGGAGGCGGCTACACCTTC. The encoded protein is CASSPRDRGGGYTF.

V is TRBV28 and J is TRBJ2-5; tentative D call: TRBD1 (6 bases). Germline CDR1 is MDHEN and CDR2 is SYDVKM. V was cut by 5 bases and J by 9 bases, with 19 bases left in between. The CDR3 has 14 residues. The CDR3 coding sequence is TGTGCCAGCAGTGAGACAGGCGACGGTGGGCCCCAGTACTTC. Its translation is CASSETGDGGPQYF. Full variable domain (outside the CDR3, taken from reference TRBV28 and TRBJ2-5): DVKVTQSSRYLVKRTGEKVFLECVQDMDHENMFWYRQDPGLGLRLIYFSYDVKMKEKGDIPEGYSVSREKKERFSLILESASTNQTSMYLCASSETGDGGPQYFGPGTRLLVL.

This sequence joins TRBV9 and TRBJ1-1; D uncertain. This CDR3 contains 13 residues. Germline V lookup: CDR1 SGDLS, CDR2 YYNGEE. The V and J ends lost 0 bases and 6 bases respectively, with 9 bases between them. The CDR3 DNA reads TGTGCCAGCAGCGTAGTGTATGGCTCTGAAGCTTTCTTT. Its translation is CASSVVYGSEAFF.

This clone was found a few times. V is TRBV6-4 and J is TRBJ1-2, with 7 bases fitting TRBD1. CDR3 length: 14 amino acids. V was clipped by 6 bases and J by 2 bases; unmatched bases: 6. The V gene's germline CDR1 is MRHNA and CDR2 SNTAGT. In nucleotides, the CDR3 is TGTGCCAGCAGCGCCGGGACAGTCAACTATGGCTACACCTTC. Translation: CASSAGTVNYGYTF.

The chain is built from TRBV10-3 and TRBJ1-1; tentative D call: TRBD1 (6 bases). There are 14 residues in the CDR3. Trimming cost V 2 bases and J 0 bases, with 7 bases left between them. Looked up from germline, CDR1 is ENHRY and CDR2 is SYGVKD. CDR3 amino acids: CAISEGQLNTEAFF. CDR3 coding DNA: TGTGCCATCAGTGAGGGACAGCTGAACACTGAAGCTTTCTTT.

The chain couples TRBV5-8 to TRBJ1-1; D might be TRBD1 (5 bases). The CDR3 contains 14 residues. Germline CDR1 is SGHTS and CDR2 is YDEGEE. Between the trimmed V and J ends, which lost 0 bases and 2 bases, there was a span of 8 bases. The CDR3 reads CASSLGQTNTEAFF. In DNA form, the CDR3 reads TGTGCCAGCAGCTTGGGACAGACCAACACTGAAGCTTTCTTT.

The rearrangement joins TRBV20-1 to TRBJ2-7, with D possibly being TRBD2 (6 bases). The CDR3 runs 11 residues. Germline lookup yields CDR1 DFQATT and CDR2 SNEGSKA (reference sequence). CDR3 residues: CRLAGGNEQYF. In DNA form, the CDR3 reads TGCAGACTGGCTGGGGGGAACGAGCAGTACTTC.

The gene calls are TRBV14 and TRBJ2-7; TRBD1 matches at 7 bases. Germline V gene lookup returns CDR1 SGHDN and CDR2 FVKESK. Unmatched junction bases numbered 9, after V lost 6 bases and J lost 1 base. The CDR3 is 15 residues long. DNA of the CDR3: TGTGCCAGCAGTCGGGTTTCGGGACAGTCCTACGAGCAGTACTTC. This encodes CASSRVSGQSYEQYF. Filled out from reference TRBV14 and TRBJ2-7, the complete variable domain reads EAGVTQFPSHSVIEKGQTVTLRCDPISGHDNLYWYRRVMGKEIKFLLHFVKESKQDESGMPNNRFLAERTGGTYSTLKVQPAELEDSGVYFCASSRVSGQSYEQYFGPGTRLTVT.

V is TRBV4-1 and J is TRBJ1-5; no definite D call. There are 16 residues in the CDR3. V was shortened by 4 bases and J by 3 bases, with 16 bases between the two germline ends. Germline CDR1 is MGHRA and CDR2 is YSYEKL. For the CDR3, the DNA is TGCGCCAGCAGCCCTATGACGGGCAGAGACAATCAGCCCCAGCATTTT. Its translation is CASSPMTGRDNQPQHF.

This chain connects TRBV11-3 to TRBJ2-7, with 8 bases identical to TRBD2. CDR1 and CDR2 from the germline V gene are SGHNT and YENEEA. The V and J ends lost 2 bases and 2 bases, in that order; junction bases with no gene match: 8. This CDR3 is 16 amino acids long. CDR3 DNA: TGTGCCAGCAGCTTACCTCGCGGGAGGCCTACCTACGAGCAGTACTTC. This codes for CASSLPRGRPTYEQYF.

The CDR3 DNA follows: TGTGCCAGCAGACTTGACAGACTCTTGAACACTGAAGCTTTCTTT. Translation: CASRLDRLLNTEAFF. This chain links TRBV28 with TRBJ1-1, with D possibly matching TRBD1 (5 bases). CDR3 size: 15 residues. The V gene's germline CDR1 is MDHEN and CDR2 SYDVKM. Trimming took off 6 bases at V and 0 bases at J, with 14 bases between the two ends.

The rearrangement links TRBV15 to TRBJ1-3; D gene uncertain. V was trimmed by 0 bases and J by 0 bases, leaving 12 bases between them. Per germline, CDR1 LNHNV and CDR2 YYDKDF (reference sequence). The CDR3 consists of 17 residues. CDR3: CATSRDPHRYSGNTIYF. Written as DNA, the CDR3 is TGTGCCACCAGCAGAGATCCGCACCGTTACTCTGGAAACACCATATATTTT.

The V call is TRBV5-6, the J call TRBJ2-3; 8 bases are a match to TRBD1. V trimming: 0 bases; J trimming: 1 base; junction bases outside the gene matches: 7. CDR1 SGHDT and CDR2 YYEEEE come from the germline V gene. This CDR3 has 17 amino acids. CDR3 protein: CASSLGFGQGRTDTQYF. CDR3 coding DNA: TGTGCCAGCAGCTTGGGTTTCGGACAGGGTCGCACAGATACGCAGTATTTT.

Only a few counts were recorded for this clone. The chain employs TRBV28 and TRBJ2-7, with D tentatively TRBD1 (6 bases). V was cut by 2 bases and J by 0 bases, with 8 bases left in between. CDR1 is MDHEN and CDR2 is SYDVKM in the germline V gene. This CDR3 comprises 14 residues. The CDR3 DNA is TGTGCCAGCAGTTTAAGGGGACACTCCTACGAGCAGTACTTC. This gives the protein CASSLRGHSYEQYF.

This clone has only one observation. This chain connects TRBV30 to TRBJ2-7; possibly TRBD2 for D (6 bases). Germline CDR1 is GTSNPN and CDR2 is SVGIG (reference sequence). V shed 2 bases and J shed 7 bases, with 18 bases lying between them. This CDR3 contains 14 residues. CDR3 loop: CAWSFGRTTREQYF. The DNA of the CDR3 is TGTGCCTGGAGTTTTGGAAGGACTACTCGGGAGCAGTACTTC.

V and J are TRBV5-1 and TRBJ2-5, with D perhaps matching TRBD2 (5 bases). The CDR3 contains 15 residues. V was trimmed by 4 bases and J by 3 bases, leaving 16 bases between them. The germline gives CDR1 SGHRS, CDR2 YFSETQ. The DNA for the CDR3 is TGCGCCAGCAGCCCCGTCGTGACGGGAAAAGAGACCCAGTACTTC. This codes for CASSPVVTGKETQYF.

The J gene is TRBJ2-7, the V gene TRBV9; 8 bases align to TRBD1. Germline V lookup: CDR1 SGDLS, CDR2 YYNGEE. The CDR3 length is 12 residues. The junction had 2 bases not matched to a gene; V was cut back by 3 bases and J by 6 bases. CDR3 sequence reads: CASSGTGREQYF. CDR3 in DNA: TGTGCCAGCAGCGGGACAGGGCGCGAGCAGTACTTC. The full variable domain, in which reference TRBV9 and TRBJ2-7 provide the parts outside the CDR3, is DSGVTQTPKHLITATGQRVTLRCSPRSGDLSVYWYQQSLDQGLQFLIQYYNGEERAKGNILERFSAQQFPDLHSELNLSSLELGDSALYFCASSGTGREQYFGPGTRLTVT.